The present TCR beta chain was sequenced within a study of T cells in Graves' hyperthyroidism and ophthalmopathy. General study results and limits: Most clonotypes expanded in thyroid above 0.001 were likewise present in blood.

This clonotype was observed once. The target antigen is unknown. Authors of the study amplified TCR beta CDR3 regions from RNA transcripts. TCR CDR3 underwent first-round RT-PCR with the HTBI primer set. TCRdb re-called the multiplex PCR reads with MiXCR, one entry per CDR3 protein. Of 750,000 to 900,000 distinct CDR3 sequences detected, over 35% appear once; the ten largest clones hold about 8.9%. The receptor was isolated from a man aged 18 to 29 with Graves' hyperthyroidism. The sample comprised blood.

This CDR3 reads CASTGDRGNTGELFF. In nucleotides, the CDR3 is TGTGCCAGCACCGGGGACAGGGGAAACACCGGGGAGCTGTTTTTT. This sequence joins TRBV2 and TRBJ2-2; 10 bases line up with TRBD1. This CDR3 comprises 15 residues. Germline assignment: CDR1 SNHLY and CDR2 FYNNEI. The junction had 4 bases not matched to a gene; V was cut back by 7 bases and J by 2 bases. Full variable domain (outside the CDR3, taken from reference TRBV2 and TRBJ2-2): EPEVTQTPSHQVTQMGQEVILRCVPISNHLYFYWYRQILGQKVEFLVSFYNNEISEKSEIFDDQFSVERPDGSNFTLKIRSTKLEDSAMYFCASTGDRGNTGELFFGEGSRLTVL.